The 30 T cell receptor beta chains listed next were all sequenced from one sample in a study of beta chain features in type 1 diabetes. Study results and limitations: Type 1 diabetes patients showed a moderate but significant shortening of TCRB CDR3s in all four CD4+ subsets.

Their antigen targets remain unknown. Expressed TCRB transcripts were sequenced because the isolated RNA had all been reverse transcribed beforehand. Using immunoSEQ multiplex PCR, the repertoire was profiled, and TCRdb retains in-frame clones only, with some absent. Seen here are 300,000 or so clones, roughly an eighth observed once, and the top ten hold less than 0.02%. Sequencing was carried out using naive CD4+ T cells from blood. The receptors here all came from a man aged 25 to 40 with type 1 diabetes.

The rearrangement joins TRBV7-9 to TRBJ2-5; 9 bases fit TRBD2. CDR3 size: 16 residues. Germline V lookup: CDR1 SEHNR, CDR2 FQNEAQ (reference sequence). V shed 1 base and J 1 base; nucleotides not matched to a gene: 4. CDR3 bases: TGTGCCAGCAGCTTAGGGGCTAGCGGGGCCCAAGAGACCCAGTACTTC. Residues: CASSLGASGAQETQYF.

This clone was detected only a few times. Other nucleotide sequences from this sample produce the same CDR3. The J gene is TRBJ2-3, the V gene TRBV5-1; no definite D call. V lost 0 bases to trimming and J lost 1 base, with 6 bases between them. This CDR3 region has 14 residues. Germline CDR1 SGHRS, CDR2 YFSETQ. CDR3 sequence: CASSLAQGTDTQYF. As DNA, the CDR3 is TGCGCCAGCAGCTTGGCCCAGGGCACAGATACGCAGTATTTT.

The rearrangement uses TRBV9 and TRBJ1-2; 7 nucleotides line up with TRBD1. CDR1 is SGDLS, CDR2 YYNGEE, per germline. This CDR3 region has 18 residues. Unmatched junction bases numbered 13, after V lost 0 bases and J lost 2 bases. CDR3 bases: TGTGCCAGCAGCGTAGCCCCAATGTGGGACAGCGGCAACTATGGCTACACCTTC. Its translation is CASSVAPMWDSGNYGYTF.

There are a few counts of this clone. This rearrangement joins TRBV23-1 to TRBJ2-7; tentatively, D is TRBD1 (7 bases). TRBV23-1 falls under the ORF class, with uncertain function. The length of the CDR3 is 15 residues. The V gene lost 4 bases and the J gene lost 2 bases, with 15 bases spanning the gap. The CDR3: CASSPRQGLPYEQYF. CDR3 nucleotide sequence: TGCGCCAGCAGTCCCCGACAGGGACTTCCCTACGAGCAGTACTTC.

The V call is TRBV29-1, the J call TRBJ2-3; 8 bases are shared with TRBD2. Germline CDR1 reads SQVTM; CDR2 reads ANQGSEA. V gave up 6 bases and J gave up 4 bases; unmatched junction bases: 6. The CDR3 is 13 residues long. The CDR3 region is CSVGPLAADTQYF. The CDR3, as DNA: TGCAGCGTCGGCCCACTAGCGGCAGATACGCAGTATTTT.

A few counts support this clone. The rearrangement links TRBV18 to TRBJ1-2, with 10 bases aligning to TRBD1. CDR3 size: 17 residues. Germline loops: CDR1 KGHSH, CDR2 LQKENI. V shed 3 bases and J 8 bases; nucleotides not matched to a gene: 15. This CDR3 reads CASSPGDRGISSGGYTF. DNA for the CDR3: TGTGCCAGCTCACCGGGGGACAGGGGCATTTCTTCGGGCGGCTACACCTTC.

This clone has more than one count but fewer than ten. The CDR3 spells CASRALFDTGELFF. CDR3 sequence (DNA): TGTGCCAGCAGAGCCCTTTTCGACACCGGGGAGCTGTTTTTT. The chain couples TRBV6-5 to TRBJ2-2; D not certain. This CDR3 contains 14 residues. Germline values: CDR1 MNHEY, CDR2 SVGAGI. Trimming stripped 6 bases from V and 3 bases from J, with 11 bases between.

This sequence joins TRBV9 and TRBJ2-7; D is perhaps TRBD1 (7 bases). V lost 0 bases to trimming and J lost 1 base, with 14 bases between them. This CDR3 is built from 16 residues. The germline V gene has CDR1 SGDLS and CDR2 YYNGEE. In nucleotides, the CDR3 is TGTGCCAGCAGCGTAGGATCAGGGGGGAGATCCTACGAGCAGTACTTC. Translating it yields CASSVGSGGRSYEQYF.

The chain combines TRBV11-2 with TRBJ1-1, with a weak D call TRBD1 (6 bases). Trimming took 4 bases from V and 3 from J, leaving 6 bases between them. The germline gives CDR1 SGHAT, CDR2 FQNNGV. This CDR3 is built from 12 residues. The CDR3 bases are TGTGCCAGCAGCTACAGGGACACTGAAGCTTTCTTT. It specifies CASSYRDTEAFF. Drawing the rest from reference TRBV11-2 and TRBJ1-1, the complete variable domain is EAGVAQSPRYKIIEKRQSVAFWCNPISGHATLYWYQQILGQGPKLLIQFQNNGVVDDSQLPKDRFSAERLKGVDSTLKIQPAKLEDSAVYLCASSYRDTEAFFGQGTRLTVV.

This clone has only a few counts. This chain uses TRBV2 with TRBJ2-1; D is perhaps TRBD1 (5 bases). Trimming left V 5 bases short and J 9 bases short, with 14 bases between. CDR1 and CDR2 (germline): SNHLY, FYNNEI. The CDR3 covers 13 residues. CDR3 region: CASSPYIRGEQFF. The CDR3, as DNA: TGTGCCAGCAGTCCATACATAAGGGGTGAGCAGTTCTTC.

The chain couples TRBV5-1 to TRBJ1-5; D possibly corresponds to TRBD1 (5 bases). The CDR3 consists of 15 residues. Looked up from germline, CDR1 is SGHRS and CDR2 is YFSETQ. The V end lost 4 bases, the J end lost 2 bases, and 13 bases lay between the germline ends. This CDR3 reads CASSPGEHRNQPQHF. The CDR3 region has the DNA TGCGCCAGCAGCCCGGGGGAACACCGCAATCAGCCCCAGCATTTT. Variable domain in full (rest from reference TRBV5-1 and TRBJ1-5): KAGVTQTPRYLIKTRGQQVTLSCSPISGHRSVSWYQQTPGQGLQFLFEYFSETQRNKGNFPGRFSGRQFSNSRSEMNVSTLELGDSALYLCASSPGEHRNQPQHFGDGTRLSIL.

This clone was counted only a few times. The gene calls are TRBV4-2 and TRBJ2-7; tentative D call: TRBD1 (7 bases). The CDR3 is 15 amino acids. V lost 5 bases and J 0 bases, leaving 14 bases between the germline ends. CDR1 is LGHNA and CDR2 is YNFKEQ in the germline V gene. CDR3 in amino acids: CASSGGTVHSYEQYF. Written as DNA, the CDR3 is TGTGCCAGCAGCGGGGGGACAGTACACTCCTACGAGCAGTACTTC.

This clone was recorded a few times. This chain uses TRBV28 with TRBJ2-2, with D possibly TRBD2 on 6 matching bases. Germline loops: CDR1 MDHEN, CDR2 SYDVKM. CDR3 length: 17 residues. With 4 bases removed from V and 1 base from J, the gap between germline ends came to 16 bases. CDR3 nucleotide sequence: TGTGCCAGCAGTTCACCCGCCGGAGGGCGGAACACCGGGGAGCTGTTTTTT. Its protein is CASSSPAGGRNTGELFF.

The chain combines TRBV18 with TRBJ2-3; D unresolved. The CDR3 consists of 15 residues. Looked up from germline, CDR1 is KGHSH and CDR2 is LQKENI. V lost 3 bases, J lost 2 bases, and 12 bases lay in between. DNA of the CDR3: TGTGCCAGCTCACCGACACAGAGTCTCACAGATACGCAGTATTTT. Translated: CASSPTQSLTDTQYF.

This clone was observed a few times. The CDR3 region has the DNA TGCGCCAGCAGCTTGGCCGTAAGGCTAGCGGTGGCCAAAAACATTCAGTACTTC. It encodes CASSLAVRLAVAKNIQYF. The V and J genes are TRBV5-1 and TRBJ2-4; TRBD2 agrees at 7 bases. Looked up from germline, CDR1 is SGHRS and CDR2 is YFSETQ. This CDR3 is 18 amino acids long. V dropped 0 bases and J dropped 1; count of bases not matched to a gene: 10.

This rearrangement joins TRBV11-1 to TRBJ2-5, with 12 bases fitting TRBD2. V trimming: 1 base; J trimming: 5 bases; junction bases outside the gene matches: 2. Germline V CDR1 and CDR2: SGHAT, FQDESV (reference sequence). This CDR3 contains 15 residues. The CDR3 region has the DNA TGTGCCAGCAGCTTAGGGACTAGCGGGACGGAGACCCAGTACTTC. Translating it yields CASSLGTSGTETQYF.

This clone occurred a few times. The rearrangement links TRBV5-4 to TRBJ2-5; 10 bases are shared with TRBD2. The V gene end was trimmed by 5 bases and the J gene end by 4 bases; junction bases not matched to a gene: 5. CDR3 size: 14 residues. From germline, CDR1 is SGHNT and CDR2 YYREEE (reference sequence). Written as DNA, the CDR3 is TGTGCCAGCAGAGATCGGACTAGCGGAGAGACCCAGTACTTC. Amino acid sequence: CASRDRTSGETQYF.

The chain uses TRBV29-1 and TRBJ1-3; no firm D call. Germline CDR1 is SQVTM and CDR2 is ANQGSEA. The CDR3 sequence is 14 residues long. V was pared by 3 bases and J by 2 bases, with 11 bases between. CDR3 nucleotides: TGCAGCGTTGAGGCCTCGATACCTGGAAACACCATATATTTT. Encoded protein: CSVEASIPGNTIYF.

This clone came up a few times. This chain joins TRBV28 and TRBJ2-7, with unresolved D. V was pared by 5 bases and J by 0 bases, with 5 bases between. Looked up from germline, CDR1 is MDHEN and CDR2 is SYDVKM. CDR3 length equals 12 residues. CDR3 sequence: CASSTSSYEQYF. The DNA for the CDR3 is TGTGCCAGCAGTACCAGCTCCTACGAGCAGTACTTC.

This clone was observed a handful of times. As DNA, the CDR3 is TGTGCCAGCAGTTACACAGCTATGAACACTGAAGCTTTCTTT. It is translated as CASSYTAMNTEAFF. The rearrangement uses TRBV6-5 and TRBJ1-1, with unresolved D. Trimming removed 2 bases from V and 0 bases from J, with 7 bases in between. The CDR3 has 14 amino acids. Germline CDR1 MNHEY, CDR2 SVGAGI.

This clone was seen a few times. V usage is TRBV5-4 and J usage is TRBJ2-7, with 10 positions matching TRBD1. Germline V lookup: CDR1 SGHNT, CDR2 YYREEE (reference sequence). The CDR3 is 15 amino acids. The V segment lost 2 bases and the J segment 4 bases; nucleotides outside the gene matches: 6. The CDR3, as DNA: TGTGCCAGCAGCTTTCGGGACAGGGGAAGGTACGAGCAGTACTTC. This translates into CASSFRDRGRYEQYF.

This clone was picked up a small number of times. The CDR3 region has the DNA TGTGCCAGCAGCTTAGCCGTCCTGGCGGGAGGCCCAGATACGCAGTATTTT. Translating it yields CASSLAVLAGGPDTQYF. V usage is TRBV7-6 and J usage is TRBJ2-3; 8 bases match TRBD2. The CDR3 loop spans 17 amino acids. J lost 4 bases, V lost 0 bases, and 9 bases had no gene match. Germline V gene lookup returns CDR1 SGHVS and CDR2 FNYEAQ.

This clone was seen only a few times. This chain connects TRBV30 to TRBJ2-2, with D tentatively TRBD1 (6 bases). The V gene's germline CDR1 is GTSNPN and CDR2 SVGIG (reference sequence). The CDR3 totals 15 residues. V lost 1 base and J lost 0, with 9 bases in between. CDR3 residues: CAWSGGQTNTGELFF. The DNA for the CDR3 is TGTGCCTGGAGTGGTGGACAGACGAACACCGGGGAGCTGTTTTTT.

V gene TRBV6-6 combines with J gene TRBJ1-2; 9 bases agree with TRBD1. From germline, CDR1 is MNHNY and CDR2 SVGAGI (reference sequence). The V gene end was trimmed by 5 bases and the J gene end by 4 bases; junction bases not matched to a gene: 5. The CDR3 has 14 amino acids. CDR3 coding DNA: TGTGCCAGCAGTCCCAGGACAGGGGCCTATGGCTACACCTTC. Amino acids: CASSPRTGAYGYTF.

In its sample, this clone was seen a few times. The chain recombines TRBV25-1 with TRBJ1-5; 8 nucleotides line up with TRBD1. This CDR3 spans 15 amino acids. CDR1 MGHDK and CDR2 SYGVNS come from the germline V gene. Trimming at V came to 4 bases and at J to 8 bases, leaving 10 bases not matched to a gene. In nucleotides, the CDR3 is TGTGCCAGCAGTGGCCAGACAGGGGTTGTGGAGCCCCAGCATTTT. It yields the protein CASSGQTGVVEPQHF.

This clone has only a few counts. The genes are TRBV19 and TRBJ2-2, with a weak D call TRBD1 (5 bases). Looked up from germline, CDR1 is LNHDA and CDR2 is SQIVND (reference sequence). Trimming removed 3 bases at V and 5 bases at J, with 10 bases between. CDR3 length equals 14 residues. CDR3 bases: TGTGCCAGTAGTATGACAGTTGGGACCGGGGAGCTGTTTTTT. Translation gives CASSMTVGTGELFF.

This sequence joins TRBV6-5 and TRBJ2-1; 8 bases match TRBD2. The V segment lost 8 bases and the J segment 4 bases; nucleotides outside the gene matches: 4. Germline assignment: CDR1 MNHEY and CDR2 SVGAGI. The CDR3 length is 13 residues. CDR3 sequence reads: CASHRLAYNEQFF. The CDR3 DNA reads TGTGCCAGCCATCGACTAGCGTACAATGAGCAGTTCTTC.

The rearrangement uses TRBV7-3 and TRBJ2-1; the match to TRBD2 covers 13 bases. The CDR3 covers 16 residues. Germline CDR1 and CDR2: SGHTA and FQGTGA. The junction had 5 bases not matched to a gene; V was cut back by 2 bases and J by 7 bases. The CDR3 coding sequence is TGTGCCAGCAGCTTACCACTAGCGGGAGGGCCAAATGAGCAGTTCTTC. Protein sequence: CASSLPLAGGPNEQFF.

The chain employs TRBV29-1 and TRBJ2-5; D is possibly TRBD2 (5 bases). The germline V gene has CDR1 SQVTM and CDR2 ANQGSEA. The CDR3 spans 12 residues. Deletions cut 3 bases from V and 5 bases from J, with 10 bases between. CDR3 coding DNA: TGCAGCGTTGATGAGGGTTCGGAGACCCAGTACTTC. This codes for CSVDEGSETQYF. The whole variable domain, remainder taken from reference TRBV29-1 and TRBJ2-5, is SAVISQKPSRDICQRGTSLTIQCQVDSQVTMMFWYRQQPGQSLTLIATANQGSEATYESGFVIDKFPISRPNLTFSTLTVSNMSPEDSSIYLCSVDEGSETQYFGPGTRLLVL.

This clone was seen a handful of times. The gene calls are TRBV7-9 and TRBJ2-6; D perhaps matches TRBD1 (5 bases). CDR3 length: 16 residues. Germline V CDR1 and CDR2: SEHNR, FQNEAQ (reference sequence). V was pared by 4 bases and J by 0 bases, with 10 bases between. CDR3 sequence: CASSSTANSGANVLTF. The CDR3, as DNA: TGTGCCAGCAGCTCGACAGCCAACTCTGGGGCCAACGTCCTGACTTTC.